These 9 T cell receptor beta chains share one sample of origin, sequenced in a study of early T cells in non-severe SARS-CoV-2 infection. TCRdb re-called the 5' RACE reads through MiXCR, storing one row per CDR3 protein. This sample has 48,000 or so distinct CDR3 sequences, with roughly 13% found just once. The sample was whole blood. The origin of the receptors is an adult who was a healthcare worker with PCR-confirmed SARS-CoV-2 infection or an uninfected control (not recorded which).

As for this clonotype: This may be a read error, as it is one base from a much larger clone. The V gene is TRBV18, the J gene TRBJ1-1; 7 bases match TRBD1. V shed 8 bases, J shed 9 bases, and the junction held 12 bases outside the gene matches. Germline CDR1 and CDR2: KGHSH and LQKENI. The length of the CDR3 is 13 residues. Here the CDR3 DNA reads TGTGCCAGCCAAGGGGGCAGGGCCCCTAAAGCTTTCTTT. As protein: CASQGGRAPKAFF.

This clonotype has a handful of counts. J is TRBJ1-1 and V is TRBV6-6, with TRBD1 as a possible D gene (5 bases). The germline gives CDR1 MNHNY, CDR2 SVGAGI (reference sequence). The CDR3 totals 14 residues. Between the trimmed V and J ends, which lost 7 bases and 4 bases, there was a span of 16 bases. The CDR3 nucleotides read TGTGCCAGCACCTTGACAGAACCCTCCACTGAAGCTTTCTTT. Amino acids: CASTLTEPSTEAFF.

This clonotype was found many times. This chain links TRBV18 with TRBJ2-1; 8 bases are a match to TRBD2. The V gene's germline CDR1 is KGHSH and CDR2 LQKENI. This CDR3 region has 15 residues. Trimming at V came to 2 bases and at J to 4 bases, leaving 4 bases not matched to a gene. CDR3 sequence reads: CASSPLAGGYNEQFF. DNA for the CDR3: TGTGCCAGCTCACCATTGGCGGGGGGATACAATGAGCAGTTCTTC.

This clonotype was counted only a few times. This rearrangement joins TRBV2 to TRBJ2-5; 9 nucleotides line up with TRBD1. The germline CDR1 and CDR2 sequences are SNHLY and FYNNEI. After removal of 11 bases from V and 0 bases from J, the junction contained 4 bases not matched to a gene. The CDR3 spans 13 residues. CDR3 loop: CAGGTGHQETQYF. CDR3 nucleotide sequence: TGTGCCGGAGGGACAGGGCACCAAGAGACCCAGTACTTC.

The chain is built from TRBV6-1 and TRBJ2-3; tentative D call: TRBD2 (6 bases). The V and J ends lost 10 bases and 1 base respectively, with 21 bases between them. The germline V gene encodes CDR1 MNHNS and CDR2 SASEGT. CDR3 length: 16 residues. CDR3 nucleotide sequence: TGTGCCACTTTCCGCGGGGTCCTCCCAGGCACAGATACGCAGTATTTT. Translating gives CATFRGVLPGTDTQYF.

The rearrangement uses TRBV2 and TRBJ1-2, with 7 bases aligning to TRBD1. Germline lookup yields CDR1 SNHLY and CDR2 FYNNEI. V was pared by 4 bases and J by 5 bases, with 13 bases of the junction left unmatched. The CDR3 has 16 amino acids. The CDR3 DNA follows: TGTGCCAGCAGTGCGCCGGGACAGCGTGTGGGTTATGGCTACACCTTC. Translation: CASSAPGQRVGYGYTF.

There are many counts of this clonotype. The chain recombines TRBV7-2 with TRBJ1-2; no definite D call. The CDR3 consists of 12 residues. Germline CDR1 SGHTA, CDR2 FQGNSA. V lost 5 bases to trimming and J lost 4 bases, with 8 bases between them. The CDR3 loop is CASSIGGYGYTF. The CDR3 DNA reads as TGTGCCAGCAGCATTGGTGGCTATGGCTACACCTTC.

This clonotype was counted many times. The gene calls are TRBV11-2 and TRBJ2-1; possible D gene TRBD2, 5 bases. CDR3 length: 16 residues. V lost 6 bases to trimming and J lost 2 bases, with 17 bases between them. Germline V CDR1 and CDR2: SGHAT, FQNNGV. This chain's CDR3 is CASRPAGLTTYNEQFF. CDR3 nucleotide sequence: TGTGCCAGCAGACCAGCCGGACTCACAACCTACAATGAGCAGTTCTTC.

The sample holds many counts of this clonotype. This chain joins TRBV7-9 and TRBJ2-5; D ambiguous. CDR1 is SEHNR, CDR2 FQNEAQ, per germline (reference sequence). V lost 2 bases and J lost 5, with 3 bases in between. CDR3 length: 11 residues. CDR3 bases: TGTGCCAGCAGCTTATTGGAGACCCAGTACTTC. This gives the protein CASSLLETQYF.